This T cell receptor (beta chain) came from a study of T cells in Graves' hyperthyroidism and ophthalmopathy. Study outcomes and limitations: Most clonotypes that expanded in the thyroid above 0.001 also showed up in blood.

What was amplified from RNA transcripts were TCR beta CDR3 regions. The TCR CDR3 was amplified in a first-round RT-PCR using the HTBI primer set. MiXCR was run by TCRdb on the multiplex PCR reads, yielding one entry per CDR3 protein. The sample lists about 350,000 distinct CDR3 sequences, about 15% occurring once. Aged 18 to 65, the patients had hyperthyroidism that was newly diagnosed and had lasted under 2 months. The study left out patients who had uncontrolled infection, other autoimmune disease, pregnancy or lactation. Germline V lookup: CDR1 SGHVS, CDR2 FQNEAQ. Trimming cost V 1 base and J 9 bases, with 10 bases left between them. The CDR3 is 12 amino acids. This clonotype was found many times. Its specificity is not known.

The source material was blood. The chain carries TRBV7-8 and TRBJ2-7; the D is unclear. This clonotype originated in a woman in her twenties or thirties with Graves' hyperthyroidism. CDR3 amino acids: CASSLVGFAQYF. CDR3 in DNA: TGTGCCAGCAGCTTAGTTGGGTTTGCGCAGTACTTC.